This T cell receptor beta chain originates from a study of human T cells and chemical hapten exposure. TCRdb reanalysed the RACE reads using MiXCR and keeps one entry per CDR3 protein. The table has 150,000 to 200,000 distinct CDR3 sequences, around 30% seen once. Germline V gene sequence: CDR1 SNHLY, CDR2 FYNNEI. CDR3 length: 15 residues. Trimming took 5 bases from V and 4 from J; bases not matched to a gene: 3. The time point was: pre-sensitization, week 0. Treatment meaning: therapeutic diphenylcyclopropenone sensitization with weekly scalp DPC. The origin of this receptor is a woman aged 30 to 39 with alopecia areata. Some clones in this sample may be carry-over from other donors' samples. The sample consisted of whole blood, taken in connection with sensitization to the hapten diphenylcyclopropenone (DPC). This chain uses TRBV2 with TRBJ2-6; 9 bases agree with TRBD1. The CDR3 here is CASSRTGAGANVLTF. In nucleotides, the CDR3 is TGTGCCAGCAGTCGGACAGGGGCCGGGGCCAACGTCCTGACTTTC.